This note documents a single TCR beta chain sequence. The antigen remains undetermined. These data belong to a study of T cell repertoires in cytomegalovirus infection. About the research overall: Public TCR beta signatures provided an indication of both CMV infection and a matching HLA type. Study results and caveats: Predominance within the ex vivo response was attributable to HLA-C-restricted CMV-specific TCR beta clonotypes.

Each CDR3 protein is one row after TCRdb ran MiXCR on the reads. Of 150,000 to 200,000 distinct CDR3 sequences listed, around an eighth are singletons. The germline V gene encodes CDR1 SGHDT and CDR2 YYEEEE. V was pared by 1 base and J by 0 bases, with 10 bases between. CDR3 length equals 16 residues. The source is a human donor in good health (CMV status not recorded). Some clones in this sample may be carry-over from other donors' samples. This chain links TRBV5-6 with TRBJ2-2; unclear D gene. The sample was PBMCs. This CDR3 is CASSLLQNANTGELFF. In DNA, the CDR3 is TGTGCCAGCAGCTTGCTGCAGAACGCGAACACCGGGGAGCTGTTTTTT.